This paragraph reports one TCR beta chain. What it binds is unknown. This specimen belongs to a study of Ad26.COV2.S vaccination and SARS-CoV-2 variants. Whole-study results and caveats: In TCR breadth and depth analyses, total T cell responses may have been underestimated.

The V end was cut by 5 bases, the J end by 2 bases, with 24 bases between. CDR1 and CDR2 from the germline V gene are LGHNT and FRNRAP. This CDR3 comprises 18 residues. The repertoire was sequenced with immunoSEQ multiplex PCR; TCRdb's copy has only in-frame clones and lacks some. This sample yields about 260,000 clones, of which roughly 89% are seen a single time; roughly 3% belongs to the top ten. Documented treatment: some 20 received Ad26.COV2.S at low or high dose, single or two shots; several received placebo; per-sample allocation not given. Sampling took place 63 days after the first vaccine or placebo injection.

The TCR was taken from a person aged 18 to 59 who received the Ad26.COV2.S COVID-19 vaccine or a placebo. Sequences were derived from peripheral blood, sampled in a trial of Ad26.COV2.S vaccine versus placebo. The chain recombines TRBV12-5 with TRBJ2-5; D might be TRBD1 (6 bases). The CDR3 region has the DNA TGTGCTAGTGGTCCCCCGGGACAAATAGTCCCAACTCAAGAGACCCAGTACTTC. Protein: CASGPPGQIVPTQETQYF.